This TCR beta chain emerged from a study of blood T cells in healthy people across ages. Germline V gene lookup returns CDR1 MNHEY and CDR2 SVGEGT. This CDR3 is 15 amino acids long. With 8 bases removed from V and 0 bases from J, the gap between germline ends came to 15 bases. Primers used in a second PCR of roughly 7 to 12 cycles were a sample-barcoded 5' primer and a J-beta primer mix. TCRdb re-analysed the 5' RACE reads in MiXCR, keeping a single row per CDR3 protein. The sample gives around 650,000 distinct CDR3 sequences, 35% to 50% of which show up once; around 30% is in the top ten. The clonotype originates from a man at least 80 years old in good health. Sequenced material: blood. The V and J genes are TRBV6-2 or TRBV6-3 and TRBJ2-3; the D is unclear. The CDR3 DNA sequence: TGTGCCAGCCTCAAGGTGGGCGGTAGCACAGATACGCAGTATTTT. Translating it yields CASLKVGGSTDTQYF.